This T cell receptor (beta chain) appears in the sequencing data of a study of identical twins. In germline, CDR1 is MNHEY, CDR2 SMNVEV (reference sequence). Trimming took 3 bases from V and 5 from J, leaving 16 bases between them. CDR3 length: 15 residues. Unique molecular identifiers were present on cDNA, and template switching added a universal primer site. Using its own MiXCR run on the 5' RACE reads, TCRdb lists one record per CDR3 protein. The sample has 210,000 or so distinct CDR3 sequences; around a sixth are singletons. The same specimen was also included in a second study, on T cells expressing NK-cell markers. From that second work: All TCR beta repertoires analysed originated from sorted CD3+CD56+NKG2C+, CD3+CD56+NKG2C- and CD3+CD56-NKG2C+ T cells. Within the sequenced cohort of eight donors, seven exhibited HCMV seropositivity and one was seronegative.

The chain joins TRBV27 to TRBJ1-1; D unresolved. The specimen sequenced was CD8+ T cells sorted from blood. This TCR was sampled from a woman between 18 and 29 years old in good health. Written as DNA, the CDR3 is TGTGCCAGCAGTTTGGTCGCCCGCACGGGAACTGAAGCTTTCTTT. This translates into CASSLVARTGTEAFF.